The clone carrying this T cell receptor beta chain was observed a few times. This record belongs to a study of T cell repertoires in cytomegalovirus infection. Study information: It can be stated that public TCR beta signatures indicated CMV infection as well as a matching HLA type.

Looked up from germline, CDR1 is LNHNV and CDR2 is YYDKDF (reference sequence). The CDR3 runs 22 residues. The V end lost 5 bases, the J end lost 3 bases, and 37 bases lay between the germline ends. MiXCR, applied by TCRdb to the reads, yields one record per CDR3 protein. The table has 450,000 to 550,000 distinct CDR3 sequences, 16% seen once. This sequence was found in a human donor in good health (CMV status not recorded). Some clones in this sample may be carry-over from other donors' samples. Material: CD8+ T cells from PBMCs. The rearrangement uses TRBV15 and TRBJ1-1; TRBD1 might be the D (5 bases). The CDR3 spells CATSLDWGGGDGRVFYHTEAFF. The CDR3 DNA reads TGTGCCACCAGCCTAGATTGGGGGGGAGGGGATGGGCGCGTGTTCTATCACACTGAAGCTTTCTTT.